In its sample, the clone carrying this TCR beta chain was seen a few times. This sample was taken from a study of PD-L1 blockade in urothelial cancer. The ends lost 5 bases at V and 0 bases at J; junction bases unmatched: 3. Germline CDR1 and CDR2: GTSNPN and SVGIG (reference sequence). The CDR3 contains 14 residues. Repertoires were generated with immunoSEQ multiplex PCR, while TCRdb's copy carries only in-frame clones and drops some. Found here are around 2,700 clones, about 33% of them singletons; the top ten hold roughly 6%. The input for sequencing was tumor tissue, taken before atezolizumab (anti-PD-L1) treatment. The chain has TRBV30 and TRBJ1-4, with TRBD1 identical over 7 bases. This clonotype was obtained from a man aged 65-85 years with urothelial cancer. The CDR3: CAWGTVATNEKLFF. The CDR3 DNA is TGTGCCTGGGGGACAGTTGCAACTAATGAAAAACTGTTTTTT.